Reported below is one TCR beta chain. Its cognate antigen has yet to be identified. No much larger clonotype is one base removed from it; base qualities were not supplied. In the same sample, other DNA sequences code for this CDR3. In the prospective study, participants were roughly 18 to 95 years old, resided in 20 to 30 geographic areas of the United States, and were enrolled through a virtual design. Cohort assignment in the prospective study relied on participant-reported clinical history from a screening survey and a study questionnaire. Recovered participants in ImmuneRACE Cohort 3 were defined by two consecutive negative NP/OP PCR tests, clearance by a healthcare professional, or resolution of symptoms. In the prospective study, whole blood, serum and a nasopharyngeal or oropharyngeal swab were collected from each participant by mobile phlebotomists. Prospective study participants could optionally give additional blood draws and questionnaires over an approximately 2-month period. Prospective study blood samples were shipped either frozen or at room temperature before DNA extraction.

Here V drops 0 bases and J drops 5 bases, and the junction holds 2 bases not matched to any gene. The CDR3 spans 14 residues, from the cysteine through the phenylalanine. The retained sequence is limited to the CDR3, 42 bases, with the frame set at the first base. The germline V gene gives CDR1 as SGDLS and CDR2 as YYNGEE. The immunoSEQ Assay, a bias-controlled multiplex PCR, was used to amplify TCRbeta CDR3 regions from genomic DNA. The original pipeline was this. Nucleated cell counts per sample were estimated from amplification of reference gene primers within the assay. To quantify the absolute abundance of each unique TCRbeta CDR3 rearrangement, sequence reads were collapsed and filtered. For each sample, productive Simpson clonality was calculated by taking the square root of Simpson's diversity index across productive rearrangements. TCRdb took over this immuneACCESS table, retaining in-frame rearrangements with V and J assigned. Such tables are incomplete; in checked studies, under half of the missing clones stem from an unresolved V gene, and the remainder is unexplained. The DNA gave D and trimming, while V, J and clone size come from that table. For this sample there are around 250,000 clones; around 89% appear just once. 3.5% to 4.5% of the sample lies in the top ten.

These data are taken from a study of blood T cell repertoires in COVID-19 (dated by TCRdb to 2020 to 2021). About the full investigation: The collaborator samples originated in the United States, Italy and Spain and spanned the acute and convalescent phases of COVID-19. The prospective study material was composed of cDNA or gDNA derived from T cells, B-cell-depleted T cells, or PBMCs. The dataset comprised deeply sampled blood TCRbeta repertoires from subjects exposed to, actively infected with, or recovered from COVID-19. HLA class I and class II types, where available, came from metadata supplied by the sample provider rather than from assay-based typing. Nearly every sample came with metadata listing a de-identified subject ID, COVID-19 status, age in years and sex. A freely available public database, intended as a resource for researchers studying the immune response to SARS-CoV-2, is where the repertoires were released. Samples were obtained from the ongoing ImmuneRACE study (first 160 participants) and from over a thousand subjects provided by 6 global collaborators.

Overall study outcomes, separate from this receptor: Clinical and demographic metadata were provided uncurated, with the amount varying by source and participant.

The sequenced sample was PBMCs or T cells enriched from blood (not recorded which). The clonotype comes from a woman in her twenties or thirties who had recovered from COVID-19. Recombination linked TRBV9 to TRBJ1-1; 9 central bases correspond to TRBD1. The DNA is as follows: TGTGCCAGCAGCGTAGGAGACAGGGGGACTGAAGCTTTCTTT. Translated, this is CASSVGDRGTEAFF.